The T cell receptor beta chain under discussion was sequenced for a study of T cell responses to AZD1222 COVID-19 vaccine. Looked up from germline, CDR1 is SGDLS and CDR2 is YYNGEE. V shed 3 bases and J 4 bases; nucleotides not matched to a gene: 5. The CDR3 runs 15 residues. Profiled with immunoSEQ multiplex PCR; TCRdb holds only in-frame clones, not every one. The table has about 92,000 clones, roughly nine tenths seen once. Study-level findings and limits: The study sampled repertoires only after the peak T cell response. Baseline serostatus was positive in only six or seven AZD1222 recipients. Reportedly, nearly half the spike-specific TCRs target unmutated variant regions. CD4 TCRs associated with vaccination spanned spike, dominating at 160-218 and 743-854.

This clone was seen only once. Its antigen is unidentified. Sequences were derived from peripheral blood, sampled on day 0 of AZD1222 vaccination. The TCR comes from an adult in good health. The chain uses TRBV9 and TRBJ1-3, with TRBD1 identical over 9 bases. The CDR3 protein is CASSGTGAGGNTIYF. In DNA, the CDR3 is TGTGCCAGCAGCGGGACAGGGGCCGGGGGAAACACCATATATTTT.